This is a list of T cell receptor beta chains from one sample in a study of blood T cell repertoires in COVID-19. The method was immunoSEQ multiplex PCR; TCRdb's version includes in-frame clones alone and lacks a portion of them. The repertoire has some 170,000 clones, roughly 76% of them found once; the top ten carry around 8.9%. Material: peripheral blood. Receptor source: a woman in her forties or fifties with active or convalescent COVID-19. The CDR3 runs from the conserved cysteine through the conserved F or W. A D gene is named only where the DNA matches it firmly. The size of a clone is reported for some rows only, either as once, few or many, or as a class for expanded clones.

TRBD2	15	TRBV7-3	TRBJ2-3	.	CASSLRAGGHDTQYF	TGTGCCAGCAGCTTACGAGCGGGGGGGCACGATACGCAGTATTTT
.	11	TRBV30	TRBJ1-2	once	CAWTAGGGYTF	TGTGCCTGGACGGCCGGCGGAGGCTACACCTTC
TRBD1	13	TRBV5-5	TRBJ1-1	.	CASNQGAGTEAFF	TGTGCCAGTAATCAGGGGGCCGGGACTGAAGCTTTCTTT
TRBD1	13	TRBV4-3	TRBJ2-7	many	CASSTRQGGEQYF	TGCGCCAGCAGCACCCGACAGGGCGGCGAGCAGTACTTC
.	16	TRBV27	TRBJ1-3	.	CASSPNRRFCGNTIYF	TGTGCCAGCAGTCCCAATCGGAGGTTCTGTGGAAACACCATATATTTT
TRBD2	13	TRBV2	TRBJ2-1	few	CASNSGRMNEQFF	TGTGCCAGCAATAGCGGGAGAATGAATGAGCAGTTCTTC
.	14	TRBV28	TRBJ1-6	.	CASSLGRAVSPLHF	TGTGCCAGCAGTTTGGGCAGGGCGGTCTCACCCCTCCACTTT
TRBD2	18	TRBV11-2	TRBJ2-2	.	CASSSRTSGGQNTGELFF	TGTGCCAGCAGCTCAAGGACTAGCGGGGGGCAGAACACCGGGGAGCTGTTTTTT
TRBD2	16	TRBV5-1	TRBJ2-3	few	CASSLWPSGTTDTQYF	TGCGCCAGCAGCTTGTGGCCTAGCGGGACCACAGATACGCAGTATTTT
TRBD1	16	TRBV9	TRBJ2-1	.	CASSAGQGENYNEQFF	TGTGCCAGCAGCGCGGGACAGGGAGAAAACTACAATGAGCAGTTCTTC
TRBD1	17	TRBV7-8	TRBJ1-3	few	CASSSYGTGKSGNTIYF	TGTGCCAGCAGCTCCTATGGGACAGGCAAATCTGGAAACACCATATATTTT